Here is one T cell receptor beta chain with its context. No antigen is known for it. Base qualities are not at hand, and no much larger clone is one base apart. This entry comes from a study of cytomegalovirus exposure and HLA in healthy donors (dated by TCRdb to the late 2010s). Regarding the research as a whole: A later analysis indicated that the 120 or so validation repertoires were generated on the platform also employed for the approximately 690 repertoires of the first cohort. High-throughput TCR immunosequencing, statistical association of individual TCRs with disease status, and machine learning were combined to predict cytomegalovirus infection status. The study was designed to test whether signatures of past pathogen exposure could be identified by cataloging public T cell receptors. In addition to the first cohort of about 650 subjects, a separate validation cohort of around 110 different subjects was used. What the research found in general, with its limitations: According to the authors, the approach could potentially be generalized to other disease states and immunological phenotypes. In the study, roughly 160 TCR beta chains were listed as associated with cytomegalovirus. Of the cluster scores, 90% to 95% were above 0 in a later analysis, which found that TCRs clustered in the first cohort also tended to co-occur in the approximately 120 validation repertoires. In vitro tests confirmed that a few of the cytomegalovirus-associated TCR beta chains recognize cytomegalovirus antigens. The classifier was reported to diagnose cytomegalovirus status with high specificity and sensitivity in both the original and validation cohorts. Across donors, most TCR sequences were observed very rarely, whereas some public TCRs were present in many individuals. All 110 or so repertoires were used to score co-occurrence in the validation cohort in a later analysis, because that analysis had no HLA typing for the cohort.

Libraries were constructed by the immunoSEQ multiplex PCR assay. Per the source publication's procedure: A statistical classification framework was developed to diagnose cytomegalovirus status using the catalog of TCR beta chain sequences. The table was pulled from immuneACCESS by TCRdb, which kept in-frame rearrangements only. Such tables lose some clones; where checked, under half of the loss comes from unresolved V genes, and the rest has no known cause. V and J calls and clone size are given by that table; D and trimming were obtained from the DNA. The sample table records around 120,000 clones; 80% to 90% of these occur just once. In total, the top ten clones hold approximately 2% of the sample. The donors were included in the validation cohort of some 120 subjects, a group kept apart from the roughly 700-subject first cohort. At the junction V is shortened by 10 bases and J by 4 bases; bases outside the gene matches: 10. The cysteine opens and the phenylalanine closes a CDR3 of 14 amino acids. Of the read, only the CDR3 DNA is kept; its 42 bases are in frame from base 1. Looking up the germline V gene yields CDR1 SNHLY and CDR2 FYNNEI.

The origin of this receptor is a woman younger than 30 in good health and CMV-seronegative. This sequence uses TRBV2 and TRBJ2-3; TRBD1 fits 8 bases in the junction. The sequenced sample was PBMCs. The CDR3 in this case is CATSQTGVSDTQYF. The nucleotides read TGTGCCACGTCCCAGACAGGGGTTTCAGATACGCAGTATTTT.